This T cell receptor beta chain was identified during a study of OX40 agonist ivuxolimab in advanced cancers. Study summary: Ivuxolimab, an antibody acting as an agonist of OX40 (CD134), was used to treat patients. Hepatocellular carcinoma, melanoma, renal cell or head and neck cancer occurred in dose-escalation patients. Study results and limitations: Patients with a partial response at 0.1-3.0 mg/kg had among the lowest clonal expansion. Researchers report that CD8+ T cells had, on average, more expanded clones than CD4+.

This table comes from immunoSEQ multiplex PCR, and its TCRdb copy is limited to in-frame clones, with some not included. The table shows about 96,000 clones, with roughly four fifths occurring only once. The CDR3 has 14 amino acids. Trimming pared 3 bases from V and 4 bases from J, leaving 13 bases between. Germline-derived CDR1 and CDR2 are LNHDA and SQIVND (reference sequence). Comments on this clone: Antigen: not known.

The receptor was derived from an adult with an advanced solid tumor such as melanoma, head and neck, liver or kidney cancer. This rearrangement joins TRBV19 to TRBJ2-7; a weak D match, TRBD2 (5 bases). Material: CD4+ or CD8+ T cells sorted from blood, obtained in a trial of the OX40 agonist ivuxolimab. CDR3 nucleotides: TGTGCCAGTAGTATGGCGCCGGGGATTTACGAGCAGTACTTC. It encodes CASSMAPGIYEQYF.